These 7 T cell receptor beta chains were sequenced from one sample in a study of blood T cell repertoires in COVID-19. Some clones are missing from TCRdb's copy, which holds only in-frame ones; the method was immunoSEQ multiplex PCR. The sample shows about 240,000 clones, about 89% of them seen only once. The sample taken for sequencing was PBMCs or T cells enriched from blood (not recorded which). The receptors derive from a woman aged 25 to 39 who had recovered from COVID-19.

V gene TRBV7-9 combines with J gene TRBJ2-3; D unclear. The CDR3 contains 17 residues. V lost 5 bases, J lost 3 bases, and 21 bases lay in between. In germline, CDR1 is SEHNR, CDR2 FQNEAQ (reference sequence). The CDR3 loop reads CASSPPGPPTGTDTQYF. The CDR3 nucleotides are TGTGCCAGCAGCCCCCCGGGTCCCCCGACTGGGACAGATACGCAGTATTTT.

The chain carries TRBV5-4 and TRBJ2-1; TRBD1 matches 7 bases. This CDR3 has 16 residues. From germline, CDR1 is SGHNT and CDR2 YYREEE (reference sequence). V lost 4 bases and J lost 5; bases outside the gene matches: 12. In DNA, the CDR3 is TGTGCCAGCAGCCCCCGGCTCCGGGACAGTAACAATGAGCAGTTCTTC. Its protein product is CASSPRLRDSNNEQFF.

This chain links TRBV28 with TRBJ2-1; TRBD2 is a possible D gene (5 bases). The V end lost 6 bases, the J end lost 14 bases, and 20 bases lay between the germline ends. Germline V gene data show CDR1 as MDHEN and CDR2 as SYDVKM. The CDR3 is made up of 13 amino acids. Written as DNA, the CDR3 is TGTGCCAGCAGGCAAGGTACTAGATCCGAGAAGTTCTTC. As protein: CASRQGTRSEKFF.

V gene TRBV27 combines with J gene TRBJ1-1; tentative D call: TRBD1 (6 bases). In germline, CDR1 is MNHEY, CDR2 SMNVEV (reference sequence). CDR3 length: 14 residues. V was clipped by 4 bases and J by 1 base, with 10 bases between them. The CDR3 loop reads CASSYAGANTEAFF. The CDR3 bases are TGTGCCAGCAGTTACGCAGGGGCGAACACTGAAGCTTTCTTT.

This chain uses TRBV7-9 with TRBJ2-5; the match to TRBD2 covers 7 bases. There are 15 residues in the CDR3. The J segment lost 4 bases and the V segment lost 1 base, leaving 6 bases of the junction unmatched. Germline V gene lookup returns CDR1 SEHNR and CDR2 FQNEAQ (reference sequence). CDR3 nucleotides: TGTGCCAGCAGCTTAGGGGGGGGTATCCGAGAGACCCAGTACTTC. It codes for CASSLGGGIRETQYF.

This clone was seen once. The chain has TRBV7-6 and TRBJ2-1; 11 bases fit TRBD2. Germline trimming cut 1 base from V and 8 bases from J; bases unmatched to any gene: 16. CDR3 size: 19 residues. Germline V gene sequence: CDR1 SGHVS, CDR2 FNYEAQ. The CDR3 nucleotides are TGTGCCAGCAGCTTAGGGCAGGGGGGTACTAGCGGGAGTGGCTATGAGCAGTTCTTC. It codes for CASSLGQGGTSGSGYEQFF.

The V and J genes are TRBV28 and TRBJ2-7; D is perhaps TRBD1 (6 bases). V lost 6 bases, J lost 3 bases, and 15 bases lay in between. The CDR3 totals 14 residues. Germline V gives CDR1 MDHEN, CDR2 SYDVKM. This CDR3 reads CASSRTGILYEQYF. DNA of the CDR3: TGTGCCAGCAGCCGCACAGGGATTCTCTACGAGCAGTACTTC.